The 27 T cell receptor beta chains in this list originate from one sample, sequenced in a study of PD-1 blockade in classical Hodgkin lymphoma. All the patients suffered relapse after autologous stem cell transplantation, and brentuximab vedotin exposure differed. Data came from immunoSEQ multiplex PCR; TCRdb stores just in-frame clones and leaves some out. Here the sample spans approximately 99,000 clones, roughly nine tenths being singletons. The material sequenced was peripheral blood mononuclear cells (PBMCs), taken before the second cycle of nivolumab. The receptors were sampled from a human donor with classical Hodgkin lymphoma.

This chain connects TRBV6-5 to TRBJ1-2, with D unclear. CDR3 size: 13 residues. Germline V gives CDR1 MNHEY, CDR2 SVGAGI. The V end was cut by 6 bases, the J end by 7 bases, with 15 bases between. The CDR3 loop reads CASSRPLSGGYTF. Here the CDR3 DNA reads TGTGCCAGCAGCAGACCACTAAGTGGTGGCTACACCTTC.

This clone was picked up a small number of times. This chain uses TRBV5-4 with TRBJ1-5; D not resolved. Trimming took 4 bases from V and 5 from J, leaving 10 bases between them. CDR1 is SGHNT and CDR2 is YYREEE in the germline V gene (reference sequence). The CDR3 consists of 13 residues. In nucleotides, the CDR3 is TGTGCCAGCAGCGTTTCGGTGGATCAGCCCCAGCATTTT. Protein sequence: CASSVSVDQPQHF.

The gene calls are TRBV25-1 and TRBJ1-2; 7 nucleotides align to TRBD1. Germline CDR1 and CDR2: MGHDK and SYGVNS. Trimming took 3 bases from V and 4 from J; bases not matched to a gene: 5. CDR3 size: 14 residues. The CDR3 nucleotides read TGTGCCAGCAGTGAGTCGACAGGGTCCTATGGCTACACCTTC. The encoded protein is CASSESTGSYGYTF.

This chain connects TRBV5-1 to TRBJ2-1; D perhaps matches TRBD2 (6 bases). Per germline, CDR1 SGHRS and CDR2 YFSETQ. The CDR3 loop spans 14 amino acids. Trimming pared 0 bases from V and 7 bases from J, leaving 11 bases between. The CDR3 loop reads CASSLGTIGNEQFF. The CDR3 bases are TGCGCCAGCAGCTTGGGGACTATCGGAAATGAGCAGTTCTTC. The complete variable domain, with remaining parts taken from reference TRBV5-1 and TRBJ2-1, reads KAGVTQTPRYLIKTRGQQVTLSCSPISGHRSVSWYQQTPGQGLQFLFEYFSETQRNKGNFPGRFSGRQFSNSRSEMNVSTLELGDSALYLCASSLGTIGNEQFFGPGTRLTVL.

The J gene is TRBJ2-5, the V gene TRBV9, with TRBD1 as a possible D gene (6 bases). The end of the DNA aligns better with TRBJ2-7, so the J call may be wrong. CDR1 SGDLS and CDR2 YYNGEE come from the germline V gene. The CDR3 has 15 residues. As DNA, the CDR3 is TGTGCCAGCAGCGTCGGCGTGGGGGCTGGCTACGAGCAGTACTTC. Translated: CASSVGVGAGYEQYF.

The genes are TRBV18 and TRBJ1-1; maybe TRBD1 (6 bases). Per the germline V gene, CDR1 is KGHSH and CDR2 is LQKENI. CDR3 length equals 15 residues. Trimming removed 6 bases from V and 0 bases from J, with 14 bases in between. DNA for the CDR3: TGTGCCAGCTCCCCCTTGGACAGCCTGAACACTGAAGCTTTCTTT. Amino acids: CASSPLDSLNTEAFF.

The J gene is TRBJ1-4, the V gene TRBV7-8; D call uncertain. This CDR3 comprises 16 residues. Trimming cost V 5 bases and J 4 bases, with 17 bases left between them. The germline CDR1 and CDR2 sequences are SGHVS and FQNEAQ. CDR3 DNA sequence: TGTGCCAGCAGCCTCCCCGTCAGGCCTATTAATGAAAAACTGTTTTTT. Translation: CASSLPVRPINEKLFF.

The genes are TRBV5-6 and TRBJ2-1; perhaps TRBD2 as D (6 bases). V was clipped by 3 bases and J by 4 bases, with 14 bases between them. The length of the CDR3 is 15 residues. Looked up from germline, CDR1 is SGHDT and CDR2 is YYEEEE. CDR3 amino acids: CASSSQRALYNEQFF. The CDR3 DNA reads as TGTGCCAGCAGCTCTCAGCGGGCACTTTACAATGAGCAGTTCTTC.

The chain combines TRBV6-5 with TRBJ2-7, with TRBD1 identical over 11 bases. The CDR3 loop spans 16 amino acids. The junction had 8 bases not matched to a gene; V was cut back by 3 bases and J by 4 bases. Germline V gene data show CDR1 as MNHEY and CDR2 as SVGAGI. The CDR3 sequence: CASSYGPGQGEYEQYF. The CDR3 DNA reads TGTGCCAGCAGTTATGGACCGGGACAGGGGGAGTACGAGCAGTACTTC.

The chain is built from TRBV7-8 and TRBJ2-1; no definite D call. There are 16 residues in the CDR3. Trimming took 1 base from V and 4 from J, leaving 14 bases between them. From germline, CDR1 is SGHVS and CDR2 FQNEAQ. CDR3 loop: CASSLGPDQNYNEQFF. The CDR3 bases are TGTGCCAGCAGCTTAGGACCGGACCAGAATTACAATGAGCAGTTCTTC.

As DNA, the CDR3 is TGTGCCAGCACGCAGGCCTTGAACACTGAAGCTTTCTTT. It is translated as CASTQALNTEAFF. This chain uses TRBV25-1 with TRBJ1-1; D is undetermined. This CDR3 comprises 13 residues. CDR1 and CDR2 (germline): MGHDK, SYGVNS. Trimming removed 7 bases from V and 0 bases from J, with 9 bases in between.

Remarks on this clone: Other nucleotide sequences from this sample produce the same CDR3. The chain has TRBV30 and TRBJ1-1; weak D call: TRBD1 (5 bases). The V gene lost 2 bases and the J gene lost 1 base, with 8 bases spanning the gap. Germline CDR1 reads GTSNPN; CDR2 reads SVGIG (reference sequence). The CDR3 runs to 13 residues. This CDR3 is CAWSPQGNTEAFF. CDR3 nucleotides: TGTGCCTGGAGTCCGCAGGGGAACACTGAAGCTTTCTTT.

This clone was seen only once. The V and J genes are TRBV27 and TRBJ2-7, with unresolved D. V was clipped by 3 bases and J by 5 bases, with 11 bases between them. Germline V gene sequence: CDR1 MNHEY, CDR2 SMNVEV (reference sequence). The CDR3 sequence is 13 residues long. CDR3: CASSLGLANEQYF. The CDR3 DNA reads as TGTGCCAGCAGTTTGGGCCTGGCCAACGAGCAGTACTTC.

This clone appeared a single time. This chain connects TRBV7-2 to TRBJ2-5; D gene ambiguous. Per germline, CDR1 SGHTA and CDR2 FQGNSA. V was pared by 8 bases and J by 4 bases, with 14 bases between. This CDR3 contains 13 residues. CDR3 protein: CASGRSRGETQYF. The CDR3, as DNA: TGTGCCAGCGGCCGCTCGCGCGGAGAGACCCAGTACTTC.

The CDR3 DNA reads as TGTGCCTGGAGTACCCAGGGCTACGAGCAGTACTTC. It translates to CAWSTQGYEQYF. J is TRBJ2-7 and V is TRBV30, with TRBD1 as a possible D gene (5 bases). CDR1 is GTSNPN, CDR2 SVGIG, per germline (reference sequence). Trimming took off 2 bases at V and 3 bases at J, with 8 bases between the two ends. The CDR3 covers 12 residues.

The V gene is TRBV5-6, the J gene TRBJ2-3; TRBD2 matches 12 bases. The junction had 3 bases not matched to a gene; V was cut back by 2 bases and J by 2 bases. CDR1 and CDR2 (germline): SGHDT, YYEEEE. The CDR3 length is 16 residues. The CDR3 nucleotides read TGTGCCAGCAGCTTCAGGACTAGCGGGAACACAGATACGCAGTATTTT. It is translated as CASSFRTSGNTDTQYF.

CDR3 region: CASSPTGPVNNEQFF. CDR3 DNA: TGTGCCAGCAGCCCTACCGGGCCGGTGAACAATGAGCAGTTCTTC. The V and J genes are TRBV5-4 and TRBJ2-1; D call uncertain. V was trimmed by 4 bases and J by 5 bases, leaving 16 bases between them. The CDR3 has 15 residues. Germline-derived CDR1 and CDR2 are SGHNT and YYREEE (reference sequence).

The chain has TRBV6-1 and TRBJ1-2; D gene uncertain. The V and J ends lost 8 bases and 4 bases respectively, with 17 bases between them. This CDR3 region has 14 residues. CDR1 is MNHNS, CDR2 SASEGT, per germline. CDR3 DNA sequence: TGTGCCAGCTCAAAGGTGGGGTTGTTCTATGGCTACACCTTC. Encoded protein: CASSKVGLFYGYTF.

V usage is TRBV7-2 and J usage is TRBJ2-5; D unresolved. V lost 0 bases and J lost 4, with 24 bases in between. The germline gives CDR1 SGHTA, CDR2 FQGNSA. The CDR3 consists of 19 residues. CDR3: CASSLALNQAPRRIETQYF. The CDR3 coding sequence is TGTGCCAGCAGCTTAGCGCTGAATCAGGCTCCGAGAAGGATAGAGACCCAGTACTTC.

A single count supports this clone. The J gene is TRBJ2-5, the V gene TRBV7-9; TRBD1 agrees at 9 bases. Germline loops: CDR1 SEHNR, CDR2 FQNEAQ (reference sequence). The junction had 10 bases not matched to a gene; V was cut back by 2 bases and J by 3 bases. The CDR3 loop spans 17 amino acids. The CDR3 sequence: CASSLLAPGQGKETQYF. The CDR3 DNA reads as TGTGCCAGCAGCTTACTCGCCCCGGGACAGGGAAAAGAGACCCAGTACTTC.

This rearrangement joins TRBV5-5 to TRBJ2-1; TRBD2 matches at 14 bases. The CDR3 totals 15 residues. Germline-derived CDR1 and CDR2 are SGHKS and YYEKEE (reference sequence). V gave up 4 bases and J gave up 8 bases; unmatched junction bases: 5. Written as DNA, the CDR3 is TGTGCCAGCAGCGTCGGGACTAGCGGGAGTGATGAGCAGTTCTTC. It yields the protein CASSVGTSGSDEQFF.

The V gene is TRBV11-2, the J gene TRBJ1-5; 9 nucleotides match TRBD1. The trim removed 5 bases at V and 1 base at J, leaving 3 bases unmatched. Germline V CDR1 and CDR2: SGHAT, FQNNGV. The length of the CDR3 is 15 residues. CDR3 amino acids: CASSAGTGSNQPQHF. CDR3 coding DNA: TGTGCCAGCAGCGCGGGGACAGGGAGCAATCAGCCCCAGCATTTT.

This sequence joins TRBV7-2 and TRBJ2-1; the match to TRBD2 covers 15 bases. Per germline, CDR1 SGHTA and CDR2 FQGNSA. V lost 6 bases and J lost 7; bases outside the gene matches: 16. CDR3 length: 19 residues. CDR3 DNA sequence: TGTGCCAGCAGTTTTGGACTAGCGGGAGGGCCCACGTTGGTGAATGAGCAGTTCTTC. Its protein product is CASSFGLAGGPTLVNEQFF.

V usage is TRBV27 and J usage is TRBJ1-2, with TRBD1 identical over 7 bases. This CDR3 has 15 residues. Germline lookup yields CDR1 MNHEY and CDR2 SMNVEV (reference sequence). After removal of 2 bases from V and 6 bases from J, the junction contained 9 bases not matched to a gene. The CDR3 protein is CASSLEPTGSNGYTF. The CDR3 DNA reads TGTGCCAGCAGTTTAGAACCGACAGGGTCGAATGGCTACACCTTC.

The V gene is TRBV6-1, the J gene TRBJ2-7; no firm D call. The CDR3 has 15 amino acids. Trimming shortened V by 2 bases and J by 2 bases, and 13 bases separated the two germline ends. Per the germline V gene, CDR1 is MNHNS and CDR2 is SASEGT. The CDR3 here is CASSEPFVSPYEQYF. The DNA of the CDR3 is TGTGCCAGCAGTGAACCTTTTGTGAGCCCCTACGAGCAGTACTTC.

The chain uses TRBV6-6 and TRBJ2-1; TRBD2 agrees at 8 bases. The CDR3 totals 16 residues. Germline values: CDR1 MNHNY, CDR2 SVGAGI (reference sequence). V lost 4 bases to trimming and J lost 0 bases; unmatched junction nucleotides: 5. DNA for the CDR3: TGTGCCAGCAGTTCCCAGCGGGGGCACTCCTACAATGAGCAGTTCTTC. Residues: CASSSQRGHSYNEQFF.

The chain has TRBV19 and TRBJ2-7; 8 bases agree with TRBD1. The CDR3 consists of 14 residues. The germline V gene has CDR1 LNHDA and CDR2 SQIVND (reference sequence). The ends lost 6 bases at V and 7 bases at J; junction bases unmatched: 11. In DNA, the CDR3 is TGTGCCAGTAGAACCGGGACAGGTCTTGGGGAGCAGTACTTC. Its protein product is CASRTGTGLGEQYF.